Following are 29 T cell receptor beta chains from one sample sequenced in a study of blood T cell repertoires in COVID-19. Profiled with immunoSEQ multiplex PCR; TCRdb holds only in-frame clones, not every one. The sample has about 170,000 clones, about 82% seen once. The sample was peripheral blood. The receptors originated from a man aged 45 to 65 with active or convalescent COVID-19.

This sequence joins TRBV7-3 and TRBJ2-2; D remains unclear. This CDR3 spans 13 amino acids. Trimming pared 3 bases from V and 5 bases from J, leaving 7 bases between. Germline V gene lookup returns CDR1 SGHTA and CDR2 FQGTGA. The CDR3, as DNA: TGTGCCAGCAGCTTTGAGGTGACCGGGGAGCTGTTTTTT. It specifies CASSFEVTGELFF.

The V and J genes are TRBV3-1 (or the pseudogene TRBV3-2) and TRBJ2-7; no firm D call. Trimming removed 0 bases from V and 0 bases from J, with 6 bases in between. The CDR3 loop spans 14 amino acids. Germline loops: CDR1 LGHDT, CDR2 YNNKEL (reference sequence). The CDR3 loop is CASSQDSGSYEQYF. In DNA, the CDR3 is TGTGCCAGCAGCCAAGACTCAGGCTCCTACGAGCAGTACTTC.

The V gene is TRBV7-2, the J gene TRBJ1-5; a possible D gene is TRBD1 (5 bases). Trimming took 2 bases from V and 5 from J, leaving 10 bases between them. This CDR3 comprises 14 residues. In germline, CDR1 is SGHTA, CDR2 FQGNSA. The CDR3 loop reads CASSLMWGDQPQHF. The CDR3 DNA reads TGTGCCAGCAGCTTAATGTGGGGCGATCAGCCCCAGCATTTT.

The chain employs TRBV5-1 and TRBJ2-1; 9 bases map to TRBD2. Unmatched junction bases numbered 5, after V lost 0 bases and J lost 7 bases. The CDR3 contains 15 residues. Per germline, CDR1 SGHRS and CDR2 YFSETQ. CDR3 in amino acids: CASSLVSGSLNEQFF. The CDR3 DNA reads as TGCGCCAGCAGCTTGGTTAGCGGGAGTTTGAATGAGCAGTTCTTC.

V and J are TRBV19 and TRBJ2-1; 9 positions match TRBD2. J gave up 5 bases and V 3 bases, and 5 bases lay outside the gene matches. The CDR3 extends over 15 amino acids. Germline V lookup: CDR1 LNHDA, CDR2 SQIVND (reference sequence). CDR3 nucleotide sequence: TGTGCCAGTAGTATCAAGACTAGCGGTAACAATGAGCAGTTCTTC. Its protein is CASSIKTSGNNEQFF.

In this sample, this clone turned up once. The genes are TRBV9 and TRBJ2-7; TRBD2 agrees at 12 bases. Germline lookup yields CDR1 SGDLS and CDR2 YYNGEE. The CDR3 length is 14 residues. Losses at the gene ends were 3 bases for V and 7 bases for J; bases not matched to a gene: 5. CDR3 protein: CASSGTSGVGEQYF. The CDR3 DNA sequence: TGTGCCAGCAGCGGGACTAGCGGGGTGGGGGAGCAGTACTTC.

This clone was found a few times. This rearrangement joins TRBV7-3 to TRBJ1-2; 9 positions agree with TRBD1. Germline V gene sequence: CDR1 SGHTA, CDR2 FQGTGA. CDR3 length: 15 residues. The V and J ends lost 1 base and 2 bases, in that order; junction bases with no gene match: 2. CDR3 region: CASSLSGTGNYGYTF. The CDR3 bases are TGTGCCAGCAGCTTAAGCGGGACAGGGAACTATGGCTACACCTTC.

The chain recombines TRBV9 with TRBJ2-1; TRBD2 is a possible D gene (6 bases). Trimming removed 4 bases from V and 8 bases from J, with 22 bases in between. The CDR3 runs to 16 residues. Germline assignment: CDR1 SGDLS and CDR2 YYNGEE. CDR3 bases: TGTGCCAGCAGCTCTAAGGTGGGAGGCGTTTCGGATGAGCAGTTCTTC. Protein product: CASSSKVGGVSDEQFF.

The chain recombines TRBV7-6 with TRBJ2-5, with 8 bases fitting TRBD2. This CDR3 spans 15 amino acids. V was pared by 5 bases and J by 3 bases, with 8 bases of the junction left unmatched. Germline CDR1 and CDR2: SGHVS and FNYEAQ. Written as DNA, the CDR3 is TGTGCCAGCAGCGCCCAGCGGGGGCCGGAAGAGACCCAGTACTTC. Translating it yields CASSAQRGPEETQYF.

This clone has just a few counts. The chain carries TRBV20-1 and TRBJ2-7; 7 positions agree with TRBD2. Germline-derived CDR1 and CDR2 are DFQATT and SNEGSKA (reference sequence). Trimming cost V 3 bases and J 2 bases; bases outside gene matches: 13. CDR3 length: 16 residues. CDR3 bases: TGCAGTGCTAGTCCTCCCGGGACTAAGCTAACCTACGAGCAGTACTTC. Translated, it gives CSASPPGTKLTYEQYF.

The chain uses TRBV11-2 and TRBJ2-1; TRBD2 agrees at 8 bases. This CDR3 is built from 16 residues. J was trimmed by 3 bases and V by 6 bases; bases with no gene match: 10. Germline lookup yields CDR1 SGHAT and CDR2 FQNNGV. The CDR3 here is CASSDTGTRYYNEQFF. The CDR3 coding sequence is TGTGCCAGCAGTGATACCGGGACTAGGTACTACAATGAGCAGTTCTTC.

This clone appeared a few times. The genes are TRBV19 and TRBJ2-2; possible D gene TRBD1, 5 bases. Germline CDR1 is LNHDA and CDR2 is SQIVND (reference sequence). Trimming pared 7 bases from V and 6 bases from J, leaving 21 bases between. This CDR3 has 16 amino acids. CDR3 amino acids: CASTMDNKYVPGELFF. CDR3 bases: TGTGCCAGTACCATGGACAACAAATATGTCCCCGGGGAGCTGTTTTTT.

CDR3 DNA sequence: TGTGCCAGCAGCTTTCGGGAGCGCTCAGATACGCAGTATTTT. This codes for CASSFRERSDTQYF. The chain recombines TRBV7-3 with TRBJ2-3; D is perhaps TRBD2 (6 bases). The CDR3 sequence is 14 residues long. Germline V gene lookup returns CDR1 SGHTA and CDR2 FQGTGA. V lost 3 bases and J lost 4, with 11 bases in between.

This chain links TRBV18 with TRBJ2-1, with D possibly being TRBD2 (5 bases). Germline V CDR1 and CDR2: KGHSH, LQKENI. Trimming shortened V by 2 bases and J by 8 bases, and 19 bases separated the two germline ends. The CDR3 covers 16 residues. The CDR3 spells CASSPSLTRRADEQFF. The DNA of the CDR3 is TGTGCCAGCTCACCATCTCTTACTAGACGGGCCGATGAGCAGTTCTTC.

CDR3 residues: CASSRQDQPQHF. The CDR3 DNA is TGTGCCAGTAGTAGGCAAGATCAGCCCCAGCATTTT. This rearrangement joins TRBV19 to TRBJ1-5, with D hard to call. This CDR3 has 12 residues. The V and J ends lost 4 bases and 5 bases respectively, with 6 bases between them. Germline assignment: CDR1 LNHDA and CDR2 SQIVND (reference sequence).

The rearrangement uses TRBV21-1 and TRBJ2-1; the table's D call of TRBD1 was not tested on the DNA. TRBV21-1 represents a pseudogene. The CDR3 is 13 amino acids. CDR3 sequence: CASSNCPVNEQFF. CDR3 nucleotide sequence: TGTGCCAGCAGCAATTGCCCAGTCAATGAGCAGTTCTTC.

V gene TRBV5-1 combines with J gene TRBJ1-1; 7 nucleotides match TRBD1. CDR3 size: 16 residues. The germline V gene encodes CDR1 SGHRS and CDR2 YFSETQ. With 4 bases clipped from V and 0 bases from J, the junction kept 9 bases outside the gene matches. The CDR3 is CASSLKQGPLNTEAFF. The CDR3 coding sequence is TGCGCCAGCAGCCTTAAACAGGGGCCCCTGAACACTGAAGCTTTCTTT. Full variable domain (missing parts from reference TRBV5-1 and TRBJ1-1): KAGVTQTPRYLIKTRGQQVTLSCSPISGHRSVSWYQQTPGQGLQFLFEYFSETQRNKGNFPGRFSGRQFSNSRSEMNVSTLELGDSALYLCASSLKQGPLNTEAFFGQGTRLTVV.

The genes are TRBV7-9 and TRBJ2-3; 10 positions match TRBD1. Trimming cost V 5 bases and J 2 bases; bases outside gene matches: 7. Germline values: CDR1 SEHNR, CDR2 FQNEAQ (reference sequence). The CDR3 spans 16 residues. The chain's CDR3 is CASSGWTGGNTDTQYF. The CDR3 DNA reads TGTGCCAGCAGCGGGTGGACAGGGGGAAACACAGATACGCAGTATTTT.

The chain is built from TRBV5-8 and TRBJ2-3; 13 bases agree with TRBD2. Germline V gene sequence: CDR1 SGHTS, CDR2 YDEGEE. The trim removed 3 bases at V and 3 bases at J, leaving 7 bases unmatched. The CDR3 extends over 17 amino acids. The CDR3 loop is CASSSTSGRGRTDTQYF. The CDR3 coding sequence is TGTGCCAGCAGCTCAACTAGCGGGAGGGGTCGTACAGATACGCAGTATTTT.

The chain carries TRBV25-1 and TRBJ1-4, with TRBD1 as a possible D gene (6 bases). V lost 8 bases, J lost 6 bases, and 16 bases lay in between. Germline-derived CDR1 and CDR2 are MGHDK and SYGVNS. This CDR3 has 14 residues. CDR3 nucleotides: TGTGCCAGCGCCTGGGGGGGCCCCGATGAAAAACTGTTTTTT. Its translation: CASAWGGPDEKLFF.

The V and J genes are TRBV25-1 and TRBJ2-1; TRBD1 is a possible D gene (6 bases). The CDR3 loop spans 15 amino acids. V lost 5 bases and J 1 base, leaving 12 bases between the germline ends. In germline, CDR1 is MGHDK, CDR2 SYGVNS. CDR3 sequence (DNA): TGTGCCAGCAGTCTACAGGGCCTATCCTACAATGAGCAGTTCTTC. Encoded protein: CASSLQGLSYNEQFF. Drawing the rest from reference TRBV25-1 and TRBJ2-1, the complete variable domain is EADIYQTPRYLVIGTGKKITLECSQTMGHDKMYWYQQDPGMELHLIHYSYGVNSTEKGDLSSESTVSRIRTEHFPLTLESARPSHTSQYLCASSLQGLSYNEQFFGPGTRLTVL.

V gene TRBV19 combines with J gene TRBJ1-2; 10 bases match TRBD1. Unmatched junction bases numbered 9, after V lost 6 bases and J lost 8 bases. CDR3 size: 14 residues. Germline V gives CDR1 LNHDA, CDR2 SQIVND (reference sequence). CDR3 sequence: CASRIDRGREGYTF. CDR3 in DNA: TGTGCCAGTAGGATCGACAGGGGGCGCGAGGGCTACACCTTC.

This clone was seen just once. The chain uses TRBV28 and TRBJ1-6; 7 bases agree with TRBD1. After removal of 4 bases from V and 7 bases from J, the junction contained 7 bases not matched to a gene. Germline-derived CDR1 and CDR2 are MDHEN and SYDVKM. The CDR3 totals 15 residues. The CDR3 region is CASSSLRQGNSPLHF. The CDR3 DNA reads as TGTGCCAGCAGTTCCCTTAGACAGGGAAATTCACCCCTCCACTTT.

The rearrangement links TRBV2 to TRBJ2-3, with 9 bases aligning to TRBD2. The trim removed 6 bases at V and 4 bases at J, leaving 11 bases unmatched. CDR1 and CDR2 from the germline V gene are SNHLY and FYNNEI. This CDR3 has 16 amino acids. The CDR3 region is CASRRAGTSLPDTQYF. Written as DNA, the CDR3 is TGTGCCAGCAGGAGGGCCGGGACTAGCCTCCCAGATACGCAGTATTTT.

The chain recombines TRBV4-2 with TRBJ1-6; 9 nucleotides agree with TRBD1. The CDR3 extends over 16 amino acids. CDR1 is LGHNA, CDR2 YNFKEQ, per germline. With 0 bases clipped from V and 7 bases from J, the junction kept 4 bases outside the gene matches. In DNA, the CDR3 is TGTGCCAGCAGCCAAGACCCCGGACAGGGGAATTCACCCCTCCACTTT. Translating gives CASSQDPGQGNSPLHF.

This chain links TRBV6-6 with TRBJ1-1; D remains ambiguous. V was pared by 8 bases and J by 11 bases, with 18 bases between. This CDR3 comprises 12 residues. Germline loops: CDR1 MNHNY, CDR2 SVGAGI (reference sequence). The CDR3 spells CASQLFLQQAFF. In DNA form, the CDR3 reads TGTGCCAGCCAGTTATTCTTACAGCAGGCTTTCTTT.

In this sample, this clone turned up once. The CDR3 DNA sequence: TGTGCCAGCAGCGTAGCTCCGGCGGGGGGGGCGGATACGCAGTATTTT. Protein sequence: CASSVAPAGGADTQYF. The V and J genes are TRBV9 and TRBJ2-3; 9 bases map to TRBD2. This CDR3 is 16 amino acids long. Germline loops: CDR1 SGDLS, CDR2 YYNGEE. The V and J ends lost 0 bases and 6 bases, in that order; junction bases with no gene match: 8. The variable domain in full, completed from reference TRBV9 and TRBJ2-3, reads DSGVTQTPKHLITATGQRVTLRCSPRSGDLSVYWYQQSLDQGLQFLIQYYNGEERAKGNILERFSAQQFPDLHSELNLSSLELGDSALYFCASSVAPAGGADTQYFGPGTRLTVL.

CDR3 region: CASSIPHSSNQPQHF. In DNA, the CDR3 is TGTGCCAGTAGTATCCCCCATTCAAGCAATCAGCCCCAGCATTTT. The chain recombines TRBV19 with TRBJ1-5, with D uncertain. The germline gives CDR1 LNHDA, CDR2 SQIVND (reference sequence). Trimming took off 3 bases at V and 1 base at J, with 10 bases between the two ends. The CDR3 is made up of 15 amino acids.

The rearrangement links TRBV5-1 to TRBJ2-5, with D tentatively TRBD1 (6 bases). V was clipped by 0 bases and J by 5 bases, with 14 bases between them. Germline CDR1 is SGHRS and CDR2 is YFSETQ. The CDR3 runs to 15 residues. The CDR3 DNA reads TGCGCCAGCAGCTTGGCCAGGGGCAATAGGGAGACCCAGTACTTC. This gives the protein CASSLARGNRETQYF.